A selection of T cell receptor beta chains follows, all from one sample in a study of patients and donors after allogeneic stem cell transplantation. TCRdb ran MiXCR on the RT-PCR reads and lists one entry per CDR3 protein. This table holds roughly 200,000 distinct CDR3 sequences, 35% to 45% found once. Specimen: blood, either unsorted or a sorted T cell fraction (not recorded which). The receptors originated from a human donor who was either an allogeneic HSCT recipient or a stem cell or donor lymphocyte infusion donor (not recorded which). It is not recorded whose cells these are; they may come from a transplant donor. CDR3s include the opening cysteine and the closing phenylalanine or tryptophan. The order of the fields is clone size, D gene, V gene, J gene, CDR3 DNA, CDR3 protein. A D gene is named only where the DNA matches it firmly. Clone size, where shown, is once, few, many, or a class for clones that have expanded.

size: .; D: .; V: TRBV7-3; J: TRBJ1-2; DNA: TGTGCCAGCAGCCCCGGGCACAGGGATGACTATGGCTACACCTTC; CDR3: CASSPGHRDDYGYTF
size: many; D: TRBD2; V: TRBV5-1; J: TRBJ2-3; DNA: TGCGCCAGCAGCTCTAGACTAGCGGGGCCTCGAGGGGATACGCAGTATTTT; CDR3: CASSSRLAGPRGDTQYF
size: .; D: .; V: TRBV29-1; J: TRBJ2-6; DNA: TGCAGCGTTCACTCTGGGGCCAACGTCCTGACTTTC; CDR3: CSVHSGANVLTF
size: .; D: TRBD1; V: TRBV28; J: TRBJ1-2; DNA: TGTGCCAGCAGTGAGGACAGGGGGAATGGCTACACCTTC; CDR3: CASSEDRGNGYTF
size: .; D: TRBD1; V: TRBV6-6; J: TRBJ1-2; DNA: TGTGCCAGCATAGAGGGGACAGGGCTATTCTATGGCTACACCTTC; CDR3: CASIEGTGLFYGYTF
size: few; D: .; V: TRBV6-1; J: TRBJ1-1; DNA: TGTGCCAGCAGTGCCACACCATGGGGGAAGGGAGCTTTCTTT; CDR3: CASSATPWGKGAFF
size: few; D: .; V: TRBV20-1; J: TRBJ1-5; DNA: TGCAGTGCTTCTCAGGGGATAGTGCAGCCCCAGCATTTT; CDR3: CSASQGIVQPQHF
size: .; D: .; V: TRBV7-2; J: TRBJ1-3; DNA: TGTGCCAGCAGCCCGGTGGCCACGGCAGGAAACACCATATATTTT; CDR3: CASSPVATAGNTIYF
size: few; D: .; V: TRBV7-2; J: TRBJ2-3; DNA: TGTGCCAGCAGCCCTGGTCCTAGCACAGATACGCAGTATTTT; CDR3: CASSPGPSTDTQYF
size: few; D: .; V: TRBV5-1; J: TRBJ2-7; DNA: TGCGCCAGCAGCTTCAAAGGGGGAGACGCCTCCTACGAGCAGTACTTC; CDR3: CASSFKGGDASYEQYF
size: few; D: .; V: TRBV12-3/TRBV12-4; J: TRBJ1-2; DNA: TGTGCCAGCAGGGCCGCCGCCTATGAGTATGGCTACACCTTC; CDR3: CASRAAAYEYGYTF
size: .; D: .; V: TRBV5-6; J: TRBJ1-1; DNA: TGTGCCAGCAGCTTGATCGACAGCATGAACACTGAAGCTTTCTTT; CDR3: CASSLIDSMNTEAFF
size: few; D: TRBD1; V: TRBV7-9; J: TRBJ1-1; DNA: TGTGCCAGCAGCTCGCAGGGGGCGAGCACTGAAGCTTTCTTT; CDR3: CASSSQGASTEAFF
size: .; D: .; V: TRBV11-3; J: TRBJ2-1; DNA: TGTGCCAGCAGCACCCGACCGAGCTCCTACAATGAGCAGTTCTTC; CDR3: CASSTRPSSYNEQFF
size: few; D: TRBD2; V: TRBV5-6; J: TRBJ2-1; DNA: TGTGCCAGCAGCCCCGAAGCCGTTAAGCGGGGCTTCGGGAATGAGCAGTTCTTC; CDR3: CASSPEAVKRGFGNEQFF
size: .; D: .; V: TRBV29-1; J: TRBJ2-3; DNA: TGCAGCGTGACTGCGGATACGCAGTATTTT; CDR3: CSVTADTQYF
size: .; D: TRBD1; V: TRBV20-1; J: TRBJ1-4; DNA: TGCAGTGCTGTACAGGGGGCGGCTAATGAAAAACTGTTTTTT; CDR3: CSAVQGAANEKLFF
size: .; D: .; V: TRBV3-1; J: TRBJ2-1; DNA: TGTGCCAGCAGCCCAACCCTTCGGGGCCGCTACAATGAGCAGTTCTTC; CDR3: CASSPTLRGRYNEQFF
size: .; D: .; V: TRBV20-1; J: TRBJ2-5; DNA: TGCAGTGCTGCGGACGCAACCCAAGAGACCCAGTACTTC; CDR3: CSAADATQETQYF
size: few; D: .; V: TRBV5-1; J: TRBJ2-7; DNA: TGCGCCAGCAGCTCTGGGACAACGATCACCTACGAGCAGTACTTC; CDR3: CASSSGTTITYEQYF
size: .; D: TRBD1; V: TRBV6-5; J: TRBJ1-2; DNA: TGTGCCAGCAGTTACTCGTCAGGACAGGGGGCGGAAGGCTATGGCTACACCTTC; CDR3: CASSYSSGQGAEGYGYTF
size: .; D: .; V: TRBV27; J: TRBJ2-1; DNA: TGTGCCAGCAGTTTGAGGTCACTCCCACGTCGGTATGAGCAGTTCTTC; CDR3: CASSLRSLPRRYEQFF
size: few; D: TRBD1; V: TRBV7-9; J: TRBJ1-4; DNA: TGTGCCAGCAGCGGCAAGGGGACAGGGGGCATGGCTGAAAAACTGTTTTTT; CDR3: CASSGKGTGGMAEKLFF
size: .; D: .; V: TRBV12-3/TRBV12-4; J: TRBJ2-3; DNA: TGTGCCAGCAGTTTGTCAGATACGCAGTATTTT; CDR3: CASSLSDTQYF
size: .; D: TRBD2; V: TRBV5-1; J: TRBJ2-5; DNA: TGCGCCAGCAGCTTCGGGGGGGCCCCGGAGACCCAGTACTTC; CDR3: CASSFGGAPETQYF
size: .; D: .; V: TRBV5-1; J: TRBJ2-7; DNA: TGCGCCAGCAGCTCGGGACGGATATACTACGAGCAGTACTTC; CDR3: CASSSGRIYYEQYF
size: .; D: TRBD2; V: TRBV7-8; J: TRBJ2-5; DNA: TGTGCCAGCAGCTTAAAAGCGGGGGCCTACCAAGAGACCCAGTACTTC; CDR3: CASSLKAGAYQETQYF
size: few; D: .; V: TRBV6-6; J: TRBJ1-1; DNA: TGTGCCAGCGTCGGGGCGGAGTATAACACTGAAGCTTTCTTT; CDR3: CASVGAEYNTEAFF
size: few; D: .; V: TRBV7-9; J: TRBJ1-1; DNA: TGTGCCAGCAGCCGCCGGGACGGGAACACTGAAGCTTTCTTT; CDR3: CASSRRDGNTEAFF
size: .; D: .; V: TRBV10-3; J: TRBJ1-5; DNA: TGTGCCATCAGTTATCGAGGGGAACAGCCCCAGCATTTT; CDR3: CAISYRGEQPQHF
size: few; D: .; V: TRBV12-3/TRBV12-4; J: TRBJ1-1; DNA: TGTGCCAGCAGACCCCGGGGACGGATTGATCGCACTGAAGCTTTCTTT; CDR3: CASRPRGRIDRTEAFF
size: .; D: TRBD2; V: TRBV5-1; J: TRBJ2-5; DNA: TGCGCCAGCAGCCTGGGGACTAGCGGAAAAGAGACCCAGTACTTC; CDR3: CASSLGTSGKETQYF
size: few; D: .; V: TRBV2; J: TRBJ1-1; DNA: TGTGCCAGCAGTGAAGGGTCTCGATACACTGAAGCTTTCTTT; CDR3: CASSEGSRYTEAFF
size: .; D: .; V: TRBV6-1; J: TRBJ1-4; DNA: TGTGCCAGCAGGGCCCCCACAGGGTGGTATGAAAAACTGTTTTTT; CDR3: CASRAPTGWYEKLFF
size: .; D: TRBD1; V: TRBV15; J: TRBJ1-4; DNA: TGTGCCACCAGCCGACAGGGGAAGACTAATGAAAAACTGTTTTTT; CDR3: CATSRQGKTNEKLFF
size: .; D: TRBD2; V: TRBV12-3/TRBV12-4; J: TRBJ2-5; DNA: TGTGCCAGCAGTTTAAGAGGCGGGGGAGAGACCCAGTACTTC; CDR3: CASSLRGGGETQYF
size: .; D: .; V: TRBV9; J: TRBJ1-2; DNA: TGTGCCAGCAGCGTAGTTTTGGACAGCACTAACTATGGCTACACCTTC; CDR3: CASSVVLDSTNYGYTF
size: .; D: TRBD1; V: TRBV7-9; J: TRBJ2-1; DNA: TGTGCCAGCAGCCCGCGGACAGGGATCTACAATGAGCAGTTCTTC; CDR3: CASSPRTGIYNEQFF
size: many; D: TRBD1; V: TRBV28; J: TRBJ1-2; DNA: TGTGCCAGCAGCCGTCCCGGACAGGGGATCTATGGCTACACCTTC; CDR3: CASSRPGQGIYGYTF
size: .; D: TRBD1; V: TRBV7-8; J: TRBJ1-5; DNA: TGTGCCAGCAGCCTGACAGGGATGAATCAGCCCCAGCATTTT; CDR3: CASSLTGMNQPQHF
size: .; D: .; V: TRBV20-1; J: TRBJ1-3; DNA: TGCAGTGCTAGTAACACAAACTCTGGAAACACCATATATTTT; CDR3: CSASNTNSGNTIYF
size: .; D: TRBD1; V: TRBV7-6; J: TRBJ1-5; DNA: TGTGCCAGCAGCAGGACAGGGAGTCGCAATCAGCCCCAGCATTTT; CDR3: CASSRTGSRNQPQHF
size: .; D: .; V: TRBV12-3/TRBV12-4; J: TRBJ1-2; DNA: TGTGCCAGCAGTTTTCTAGTTAACTATGGCTACACCTTC; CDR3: CASSFLVNYGYTF
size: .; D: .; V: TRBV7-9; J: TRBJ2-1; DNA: TGTGCCAGCAGCTCTTTAACCGGGACACTATTTTACAATGAGCAGTTCTTC; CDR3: CASSSLTGTLFYNEQFF
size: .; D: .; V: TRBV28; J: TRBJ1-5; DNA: TGTGCCAGCAGTGTCAATCAGCCCCAGCATTTT; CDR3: CASSVNQPQHF
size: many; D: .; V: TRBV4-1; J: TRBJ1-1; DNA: TGCGCCAGCAGCCTCCACCGGGGGCCCACTGAAGCTTTCTTT; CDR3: CASSLHRGPTEAFF
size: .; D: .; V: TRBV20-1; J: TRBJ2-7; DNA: TGCAGTGCCCCCCACAGGCCCAACTTCTACGAGCAGTACTTC; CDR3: CSAPHRPNFYEQYF
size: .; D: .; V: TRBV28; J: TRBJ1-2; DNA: TGTGCCAGCAGTTTATCCCACCGGCAGAACAACTATGGCTACACCTTC; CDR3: CASSLSHRQNNYGYTF
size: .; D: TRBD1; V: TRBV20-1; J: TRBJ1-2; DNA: TGCAGTAGAGGGGGCAACTATGGCTACACCTTC; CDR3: CSRGGNYGYTF
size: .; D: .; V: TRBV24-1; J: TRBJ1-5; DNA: TGTGCCACCAGTGATTTACGAAGCAATCAGCCCCAGCATTTT; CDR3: CATSDLRSNQPQHF
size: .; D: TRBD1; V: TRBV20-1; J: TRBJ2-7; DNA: TGCAGTGCGAGGGACAGGCCCTGGGACGAGCAGTACTTC; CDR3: CSARDRPWDEQYF